This TCR beta chain was documented in a study of shared T cell receptors in the human thymus. Sequencing was performed with immunoSEQ multiplex PCR; in TCRdb, only in-frame clones are kept and a portion is missing. Among about 380,000 clones listed, 95% were seen once. The receptor was isolated from a human donor. Sequencing was carried out using thymocytes.

CDR3 in amino acids: CASSLSSPSYNEQFF. For the CDR3, the DNA is TGTGCCAGCAGTTTAAGCAGCCCGTCCTACAATGAGCAGTTCTTC. The J gene is TRBJ2-1, the V gene TRBV28; D is unresolved. Trimming took off 2 bases at V and 1 base at J, with 9 bases between the two ends. The CDR3 runs to 15 residues. Germline V gives CDR1 MDHEN, CDR2 SYDVKM.